This TCR beta chain was retrieved from a study of T cell changes during pregnancy in multiple sclerosis. Clones were read by immunoSEQ multiplex PCR, and TCRdb kept only the in-frame ones, dropping some. Found here are about 13,000 clones, 88% of them singletons; the top ten hold about 8.1%. The CDR3 spans 14 residues. V lost 2 bases to trimming and J lost 2 bases, with 6 bases between them. In germline, CDR1 is ENHRY, CDR2 SYGVKD. This receptor was taken from a female donor with multiple sclerosis, enrolled in a pregnancy study. The sequencing used CD8+ T cells from peripheral blood mononuclear cells, collected in the first trimester of pregnancy. This chain links TRBV10-3 with TRBJ2-2; D is ambiguous. The CDR3 DNA sequence: TGTGCCATCAGTGAGACAGTAAACACCGGGGAGCTGTTTTTT. Amino acid sequence: CAISETVNTGELFF.